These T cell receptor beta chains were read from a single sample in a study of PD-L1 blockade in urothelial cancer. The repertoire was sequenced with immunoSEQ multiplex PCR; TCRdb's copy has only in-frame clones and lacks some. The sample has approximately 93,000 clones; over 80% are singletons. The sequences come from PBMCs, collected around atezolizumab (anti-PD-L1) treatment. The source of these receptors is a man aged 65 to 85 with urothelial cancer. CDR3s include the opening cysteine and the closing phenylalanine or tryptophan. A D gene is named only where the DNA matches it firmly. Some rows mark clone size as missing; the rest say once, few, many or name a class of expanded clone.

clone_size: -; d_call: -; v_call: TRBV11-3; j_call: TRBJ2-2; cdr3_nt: TGTGCCAGCAGCTCCCGGGGTCCCACCGGGGAGCTGTTTTTT; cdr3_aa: CASSSRGPTGELFF
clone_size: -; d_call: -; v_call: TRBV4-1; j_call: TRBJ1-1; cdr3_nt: TGCGCCAGCAGCCACAGACCGGGAGGGACTGAAGCTTTCTTT; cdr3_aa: CASSHRPGGTEAFF
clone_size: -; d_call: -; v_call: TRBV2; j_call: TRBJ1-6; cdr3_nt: TGTGCCAGCAGTGTAGCGGGACAAGACGATTCACCCCTCCACTTT; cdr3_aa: CASSVAGQDDSPLHF
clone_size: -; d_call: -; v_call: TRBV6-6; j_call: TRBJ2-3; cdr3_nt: TGTGCCAGCACCAAGGGGGGGGCCGAAGATACGCAGTATTTT; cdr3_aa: CASTKGGAEDTQYF
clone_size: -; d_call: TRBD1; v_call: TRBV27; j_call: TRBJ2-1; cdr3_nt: TGTGCCAGCAGTCCTCGGACAGGGATGAATGAGCAGTTCTTC; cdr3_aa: CASSPRTGMNEQFF
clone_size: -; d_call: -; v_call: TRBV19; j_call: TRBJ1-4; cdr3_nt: TGTGCCAGTACCAAGACCCGTGCAGGTGAAAAACTGTTTTTT; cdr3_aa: CASTKTRAGEKLFF
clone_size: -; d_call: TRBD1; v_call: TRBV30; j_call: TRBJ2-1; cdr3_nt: TGTGCCTGGAGTGTGGGACAGGGGGACAATGAGCAGTTCTTC; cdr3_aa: CAWSVGQGDNEQFF
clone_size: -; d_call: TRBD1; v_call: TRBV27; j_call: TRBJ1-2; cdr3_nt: TGTGCCAGCAGTTTAGGGGGACAGGGGTTGCAAGGCTACACCTTC; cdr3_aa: CASSLGGQGLQGYTF
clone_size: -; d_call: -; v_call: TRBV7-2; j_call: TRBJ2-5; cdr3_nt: TGTGCCAGCAGCTTTCCGTCGGACGGGAGAGAGACCCAGTACTTC; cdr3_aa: CASSFPSDGRETQYF
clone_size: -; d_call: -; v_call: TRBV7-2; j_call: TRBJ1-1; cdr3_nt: TGTGCCAGCAGCTTGGGGCGAAGTGCTGAAGCTTTCTTT; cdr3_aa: CASSLGRSAEAFF
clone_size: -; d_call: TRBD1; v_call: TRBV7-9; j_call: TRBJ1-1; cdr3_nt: TGTGCCAGCAGCTTCTACGTTGGGACAGATAACACTGAAGCTTTCTTT; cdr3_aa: CASSFYVGTDNTEAFF
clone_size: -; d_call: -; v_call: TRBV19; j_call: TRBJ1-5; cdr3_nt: TGTGCCAGTAGGTTCAGCGGGAGGTTTGATAGCAATCAGCCCCAGCATTTT; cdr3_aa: CASRFSGRFDSNQPQHF
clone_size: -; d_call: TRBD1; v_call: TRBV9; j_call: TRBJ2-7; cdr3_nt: TGTGCCAGCAGCGTCCCCGGGACAGGGGGCGAGCAGTACTTC; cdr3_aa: CASSVPGTGGEQYF
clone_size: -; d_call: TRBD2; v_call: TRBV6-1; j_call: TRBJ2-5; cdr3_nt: TGTGCCAGCAGTGAATCAATCGGGTCGCGGGGGAGAGGAGAGACCCAGTACTTC; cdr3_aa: CASSESIGSRGRGETQYF
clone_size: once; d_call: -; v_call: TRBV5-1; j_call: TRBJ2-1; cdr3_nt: TGCGCCAGCAGCCCGGACAGATTTAATGAGCAGTTCTTC; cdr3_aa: CASSPDRFNEQFF
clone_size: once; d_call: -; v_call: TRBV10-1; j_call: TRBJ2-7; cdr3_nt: TGCGCCAGCAGTGACGGCGGCTCCGAGAGAAACTCCTACGAGCAGTACTTC; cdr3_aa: CASSDGGSERNSYEQYF
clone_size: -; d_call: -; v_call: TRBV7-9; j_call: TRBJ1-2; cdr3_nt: TGTGCCAGCAGCTTAGAGCGGATCAACTATGGCTACACCTTC; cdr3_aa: CASSLERINYGYTF
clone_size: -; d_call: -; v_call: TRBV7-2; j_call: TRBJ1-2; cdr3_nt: TGTGCCAGCAGCTTAAGGGCAGGGGATCTCGGGAGGACCTTC; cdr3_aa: CASSLRAGDLGRTF
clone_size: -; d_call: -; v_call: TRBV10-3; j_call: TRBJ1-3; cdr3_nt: TGTGCCATCAGTGAGTACAGGGGAAACACCATATATTTT; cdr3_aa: CAISEYRGNTIYF
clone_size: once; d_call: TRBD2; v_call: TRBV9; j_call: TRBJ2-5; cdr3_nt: TGTGCCAGCAGCGTCACGGGGGGAAGCGGAGAGACCCAGTACTTC; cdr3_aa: CASSVTGGSGETQYF
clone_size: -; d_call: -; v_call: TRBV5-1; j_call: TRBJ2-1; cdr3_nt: TGCGCCAGCAGCTTGGTGCAGGGGGGCAATGAGCAGTTCTTC; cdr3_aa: CASSLVQGGNEQFF
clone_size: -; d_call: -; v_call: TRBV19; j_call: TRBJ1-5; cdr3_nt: TGTGCCAGTACGGGGGGGAATCAGCCCCAGCATTTT; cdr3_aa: CASTGGNQPQHF
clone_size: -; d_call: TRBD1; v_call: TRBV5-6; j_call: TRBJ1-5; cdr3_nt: TGTGCCAGCAGCGACAGGGTAGGCTCTCAGCCCCAGCATTTT; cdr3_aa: CASSDRVGSQPQHF
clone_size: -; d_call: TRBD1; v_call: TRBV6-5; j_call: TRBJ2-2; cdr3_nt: TGTGCCAGCAGAATCAGGGGGACCGGGGAGCTGTTTTTT; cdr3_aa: CASRIRGTGELFF
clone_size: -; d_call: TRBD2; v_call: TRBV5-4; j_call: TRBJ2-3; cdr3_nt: TGTGCCAGCAGGCCGGGACTAGCGGGCGCAGATACGCAGTATTTT; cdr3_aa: CASRPGLAGADTQYF
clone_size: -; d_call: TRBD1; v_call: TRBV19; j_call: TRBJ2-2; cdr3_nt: TGTGCCAGTAGTCCTCGACAGGGGTCCCTGTTTTTT; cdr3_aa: CASSPRQGSLFF
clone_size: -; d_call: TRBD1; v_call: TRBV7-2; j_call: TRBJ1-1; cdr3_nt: TGTGCCAGCCGGAGGACAGGTTCCCCCACCCCTGAAGCTTTCTTT; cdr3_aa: CASRRTGSPTPEAFF
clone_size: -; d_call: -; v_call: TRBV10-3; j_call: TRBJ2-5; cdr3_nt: TGTGCCATCAGTGAGTCCGGGTTCAATCGAGCGGGCGAAGAAGAGACCCAGTACTTC; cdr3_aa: CAISESGFNRAGEEETQYF
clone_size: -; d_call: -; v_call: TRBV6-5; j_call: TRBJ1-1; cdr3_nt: TGTGCCAGCAGTTACTCCAGGGTGAACACTGAAGCTTTCTTT; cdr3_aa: CASSYSRVNTEAFF
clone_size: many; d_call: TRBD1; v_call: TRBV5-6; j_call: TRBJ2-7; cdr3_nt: TGTGCCAGCAGCCGCCTGGGACAGGGGGGTTACGAGCAGTACTTC; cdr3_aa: CASSRLGQGGYEQYF
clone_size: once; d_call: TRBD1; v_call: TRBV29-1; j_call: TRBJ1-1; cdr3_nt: TGCAGCGTTGAAAAGGGGGCGACTGAAGCTTTCTTT; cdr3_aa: CSVEKGATEAFF
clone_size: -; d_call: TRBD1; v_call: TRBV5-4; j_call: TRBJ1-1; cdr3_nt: TGTGCCAGCAGCTCCGGACAGGGGGGGAACACTGAAGCTTTCTTT; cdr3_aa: CASSSGQGGNTEAFF
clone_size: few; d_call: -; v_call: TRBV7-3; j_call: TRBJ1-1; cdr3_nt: TGTGCCAGCAGCCAAAACGGGAACAAGAACACTGAAGCTTTCTTT; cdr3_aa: CASSQNGNKNTEAFF
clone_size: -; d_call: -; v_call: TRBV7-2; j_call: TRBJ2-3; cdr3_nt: TGTGCCAGCAGCGTATTAAGAGCGGGAGATACGCAGTATTTT; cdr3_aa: CASSVLRAGDTQYF
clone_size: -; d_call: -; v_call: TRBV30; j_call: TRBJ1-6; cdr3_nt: TGTGCCTGGGGGAGAGGTCGCGATAATTCACCCCTCCACTTT; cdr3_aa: CAWGRGRDNSPLHF
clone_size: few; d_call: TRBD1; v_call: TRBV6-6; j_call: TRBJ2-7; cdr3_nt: TGTGCCAGCAGTTACTTGGGGACAGGGGCCTACGAGCAGTACTTC; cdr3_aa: CASSYLGTGAYEQYF
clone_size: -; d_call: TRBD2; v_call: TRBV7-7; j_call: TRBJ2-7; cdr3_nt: TGTGCCAGCAGCTCGGGACTAGCGGGGGGCGGCGAGCAGTACTTC; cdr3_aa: CASSSGLAGGGEQYF
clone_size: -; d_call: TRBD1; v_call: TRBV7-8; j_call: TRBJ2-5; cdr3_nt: TGTGCCAGCAGCTCTGCAGGGGGCTTAGGGGAGACCCAGTACTTC; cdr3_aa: CASSSAGGLGETQYF
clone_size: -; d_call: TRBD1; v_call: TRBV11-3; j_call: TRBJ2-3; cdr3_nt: TGTGCCAGCAGCGGGACAGGGCAAGATACGCAGTATTTT; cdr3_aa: CASSGTGQDTQYF
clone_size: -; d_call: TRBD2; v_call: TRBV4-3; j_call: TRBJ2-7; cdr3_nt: TGCGCCAGCAGCCACGTACTAGCGCTGAAGATCCCCTCCTACGAGCAGTACTTC; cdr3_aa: CASSHVLALKIPSYEQYF
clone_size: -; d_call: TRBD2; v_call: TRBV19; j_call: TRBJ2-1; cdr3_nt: TGTGCCAGTAGTTCAGGAGAGAGCGGGAGGGGTTACAATGAGCAGTTCTTC; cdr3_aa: CASSSGESGRGYNEQFF
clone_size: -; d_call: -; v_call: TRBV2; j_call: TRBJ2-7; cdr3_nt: TGTGCCAGCCTATTGACAGCTAACTCCTACGAGCAGTACTTC; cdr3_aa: CASLLTANSYEQYF
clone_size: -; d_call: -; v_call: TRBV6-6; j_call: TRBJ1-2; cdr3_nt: TGTGCCAGCACCCCAGAGGACTCCTATGGCTACACCTTC; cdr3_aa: CASTPEDSYGYTF
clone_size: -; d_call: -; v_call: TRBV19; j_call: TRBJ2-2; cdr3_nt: TGTGCCAGTAGAGAGGCGACGAACACCGGGGAGCTGTTTTTT; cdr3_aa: CASREATNTGELFF